This is a list of T cell receptor beta chains from one sample in a study of cytomegalovirus exposure and HLA in healthy donors. This table comes from immunoSEQ multiplex PCR, and its TCRdb copy is limited to in-frame clones, with some not included. The sample yields around 170,000 clones, approximately 73% seen once. Sequences were obtained from PBMCs. The receptors were sampled from a woman in her 30s in good health and CMV-seropositive. Each CDR3 is given with its conserved first and last residue. The order of the fields is D gene, CDR3 length, clone size, V gene, J gene, CDR3 protein, CDR3 DNA. A D gene is named only where the DNA matches it firmly. Some rows have no size entry. The others give once, few or many, or a class for an expanded clone.

-,13,-,TRBV7-2,TRBJ1-2,CASSLLVGYGYTF,TGTGCCAGCAGCCTTCTAGTGGGCTATGGCTACACCTTC
TRBD1,16,-,TRBV7-2,TRBJ2-5,CASSNYRDRGQETQYF,TGTGCCAGCAGCAACTACCGGGACAGGGGCCAAGAGACCCAGTACTTC
-,14,-,TRBV10-1,TRBJ2-5,CASSESTTQETQYF,TGCGCCAGCAGTGAGTCAACTACACAAGAGACCCAGTACTTC
-,15,once,TRBV4-2,TRBJ1-5,CASSQDSLANQPQHF,TGTGCCAGCAGCCAAGACAGCTTAGCAAATCAGCCCCAGCATTTT
TRBD2,14,few,TRBV2,TRBJ2-3,CAGAQAGGSDTQYF,TGTGCGGGTGCCCAAGCGGGGGGATCAGATACGCAGTATTTT
-,17,-,TRBV19,TRBJ2-5,CASSIAPWAARQETQYF,TGTGCCAGTAGTATAGCCCCCTGGGCAGCTCGGCAAGAGACCCAGTACTTC
-,11,-,TRBV20-1,TRBJ2-1,CSARGPGEQFF,TGCAGTGCTAGAGGCCCGGGTGAGCAGTTCTTC
TRBD1,14,-,TRBV9,TRBJ1-1,CASSLRTGNTEAFF,TGTGCCAGCAGCCTCCGGACAGGGAACACTGAAGCTTTCTTT
-,15,-,TRBV4-1,TRBJ1-1,CASSQPAGRNTEAFF,TGCGCCAGCAGCCAGCCCGCCGGGAGGAACACTGAAGCTTTCTTT
TRBD1,16,few,TRBV2,TRBJ1-2,CASRRDRERTNYGYTF,TGTGCCAGCAGAAGGGACAGGGAGAGGACTAACTATGGCTACACCTTC
TRBD1,14,-,TRBV9,TRBJ2-5,CASSIGTGQETQYF,TGTGCCAGCAGCATTGGGACAGGTCAAGAGACCCAGTACTTC
-,13,-,TRBV7-9,TRBJ1-5,CASSWGANQPQHF,TGTGCCAGCAGCTGGGGAGCTAATCAGCCCCAGCATTTT
-,14,once,TRBV28,TRBJ2-5,CASSLFGGPETQYF,TGTGCCAGCAGTTTATTCGGGGGTCCGGAGACCCAGTACTTC
TRBD1,14,-,TRBV7-3,TRBJ2-1,CASSPGTDNNEQFF,TGTGCCAGCAGCCCCGGGACAGACAACAATGAGCAGTTCTTC
-,16,-,TRBV6-8,TRBJ1-2,CASSTDGGGRFYGYTF,TGTGCCAGCAGTACCGATGGGGGGGGGCGCTTTTATGGCTACACCTTC
-,14,-,TRBV28,TRBJ2-7,CASSPSSGFYEQYF,TGTGCCAGCAGTCCGTCGAGCGGGTTCTACGAGCAGTACTTC
-,13,-,TRBV11-2,TRBJ1-4,CASSLQGGEKLFF,TGTGCCAGCAGCTTACAGGGTGGTGAAAAACTGTTTTTT
-,13,-,TRBV7-2,TRBJ1-6,CASSLGRDPPLHF,TGTGCCAGCAGCTTAGGGCGGGATCCACCCCTCCACTTT
TRBD1,19,-,TRBV28,TRBJ1-5,CASSLLTGGQTYSNQPQHF,TGTGCCAGCAGTCTTTTGACAGGGGGACAAACCTATAGCAATCAGCCCCAGCATTTT
-,14,-,TRBV4-2,TRBJ1-5,CASSQASFNQPQHF,TGTGCCAGCAGCCAAGCCAGTTTCAATCAGCCCCAGCATTTT
-,12,-,TRBV9,TRBJ2-3,CASSVTGDTQYF,TGTGCCAGCAGCGTCACAGGAGATACGCAGTATTTT
TRBD1,15,-,TRBV19,TRBJ2-7,CASSSGTGGSYEQYF,TGTGCCAGTAGTTCCGGGACAGGGGGCTCCTACGAGCAGTACTTC
-,13,-,TRBV5-1,TRBJ1-5,CASATGTNQPQHF,TGCGCCAGCGCCACGGGGACAAATCAGCCCCAGCATTTT
TRBD1,18,-,TRBV9,TRBJ1-3,CASSSRAGGAGPGNTIYF,TGTGCCAGCAGCTCGCGTGCAGGGGGCGCAGGGCCTGGAAACACCATATATTTT
-,15,-,TRBV19,TRBJ1-2,CASSLSWASNYGYTF,TGTGCCAGTAGTCTTTCTTGGGCTTCTAACTATGGCTACACCTTC
TRBD1,17,-,TRBV13,TRBJ2-5,CASSHRGDSTYQETQYF,TGTGCCAGCAGCCACAGGGGGGACAGTACCTACCAAGAGACCCAGTACTTC
TRBD2,13,-,TRBV19,TRBJ2-7,CASSGLAGYEQYF,TGTGCCAGTAGTGGACTAGCAGGCTACGAGCAGTACTTC
-,15,-,TRBV6-6,TRBJ2-5,CASSYEGGRRETQYF,TGTGCCAGCAGTTATGAGGGGGGGCGACGAGAGACCCAGTACTTC
-,13,few,TRBV18,TRBJ2-7,CASSPPPPYEQYF,TGTGCCAGCTCACCACCCCCCCCGTACGAGCAGTACTTC